This T cell receptor (beta chain) was observed in a study of T cell clonotyping in hematopoietic cell transplantation. For the study at large: Recipients' pretransplant samples followed cytoreduction. Study conclusions and caveats: Graft donor and pretransplant recipient Inverse Simpson Index values predicted broader posttransplant TCR diversity. CD4 and CD8 repertoire contributions could not be separated without sorting. Pathologically expanded recipient clonotypes increased progressively from day 30 to day 180 as diversity fell.

Of note for this clone: Its specificity is not known.

Assay used: immunoSEQ multiplex PCR; TCRdb lists only in-frame clones, some missing. The sample records tens of thousands of clones, 90% to 96% being singletons. Time point denoted: recipient sample about 28 days before transplant, after cytoreduction. The germline V gene has CDR1 SGHRS and CDR2 YFSETQ. The CDR3 sequence is 14 residues long. Germline trimming cut 0 bases from V and 5 bases from J; bases unmatched to any gene: 4. The sequenced sample was peripheral blood mononuclear cells, obtained before stem cell transplant. This sequence was found in a woman between 45 and 65 years old with acute myeloid leukemia. Some clones in this sample may be carry-over from other donors' samples. The rearrangement links TRBV5-1 to TRBJ2-5, with 7 bases aligning to TRBD1. The CDR3 DNA is TGCGCCAGCAGCTTGGGACAGGGAAGGGAGACCCAGTACTTC. Translated: CASSLGQGRETQYF.